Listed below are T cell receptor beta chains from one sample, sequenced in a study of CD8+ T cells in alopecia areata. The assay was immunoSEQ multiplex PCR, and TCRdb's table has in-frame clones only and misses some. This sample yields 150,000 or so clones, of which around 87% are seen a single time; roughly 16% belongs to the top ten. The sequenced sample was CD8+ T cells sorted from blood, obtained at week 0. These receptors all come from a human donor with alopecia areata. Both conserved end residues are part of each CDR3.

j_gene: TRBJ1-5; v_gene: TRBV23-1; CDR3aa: CASSPLGQVPLHF
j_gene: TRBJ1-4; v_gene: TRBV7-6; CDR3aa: CASSSPLGEKLFF
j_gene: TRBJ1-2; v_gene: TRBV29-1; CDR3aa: CSVPRGDGYTF
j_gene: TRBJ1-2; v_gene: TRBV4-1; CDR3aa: CASSPPDSKNGYTF
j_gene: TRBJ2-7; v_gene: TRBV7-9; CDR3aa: CASSFSYEQYF
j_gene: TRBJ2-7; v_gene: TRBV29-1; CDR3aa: CSVVAGYEQYF
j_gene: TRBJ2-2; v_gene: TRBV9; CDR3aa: CASSVVAGSTGELFF
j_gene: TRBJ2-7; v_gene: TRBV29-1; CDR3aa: CSVEDVHDSSYEQYF
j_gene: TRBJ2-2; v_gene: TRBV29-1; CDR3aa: CSVEAERASPGELFF
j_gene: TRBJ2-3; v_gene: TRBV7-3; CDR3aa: CASSLEYARGRGTDTQYF
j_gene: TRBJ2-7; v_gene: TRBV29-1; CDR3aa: CSVEGGTPAEQYF
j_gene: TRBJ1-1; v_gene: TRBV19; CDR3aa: CASSILPPGQGYTEAFF
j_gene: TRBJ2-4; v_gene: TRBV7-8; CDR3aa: CASSYTRMAKNIQYF
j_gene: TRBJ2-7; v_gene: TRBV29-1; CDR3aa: CSVTGTEDSYEQYF
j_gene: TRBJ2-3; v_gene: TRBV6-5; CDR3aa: CASSLGLAGGDTQYF
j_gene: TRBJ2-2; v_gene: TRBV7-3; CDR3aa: CASSSPPTLAGVHTGELFF
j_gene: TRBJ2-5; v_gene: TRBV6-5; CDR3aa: CASSYSLGLQETQYF
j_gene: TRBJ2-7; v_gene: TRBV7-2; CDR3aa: CASSWTGYEQYF
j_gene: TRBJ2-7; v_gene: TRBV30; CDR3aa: CAWSVHRDLTYEQYF
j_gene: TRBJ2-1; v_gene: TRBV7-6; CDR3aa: CASSLSGGNDEQFF
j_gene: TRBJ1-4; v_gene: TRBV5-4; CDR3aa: CASSLETGAQQEKLFF
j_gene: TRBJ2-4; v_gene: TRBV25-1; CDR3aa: CATLGFGTGDYKNIQYF
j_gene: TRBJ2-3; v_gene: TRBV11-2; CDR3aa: CASSLGWGTDTQYF
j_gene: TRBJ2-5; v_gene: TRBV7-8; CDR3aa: CASSLTSGGQETQYF
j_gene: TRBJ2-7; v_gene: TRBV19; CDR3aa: CASSMLADITYEQYF
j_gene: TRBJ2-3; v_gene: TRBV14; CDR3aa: CASSQGLASTDTQYF
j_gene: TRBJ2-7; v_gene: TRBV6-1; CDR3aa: CASSDALAYEQYF
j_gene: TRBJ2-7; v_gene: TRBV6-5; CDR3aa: CASSQVGGFSYEQYF
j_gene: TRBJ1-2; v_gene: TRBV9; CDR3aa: CASSVSPEALDGYTF
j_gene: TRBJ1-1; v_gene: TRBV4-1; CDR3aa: CASSQRQGMNTEAFF
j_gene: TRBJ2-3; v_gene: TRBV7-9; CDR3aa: CASSLSLVGEGDTQYF
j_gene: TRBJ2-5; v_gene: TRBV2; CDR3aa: CASKGSRETQYF
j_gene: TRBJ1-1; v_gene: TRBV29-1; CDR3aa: CSVRGGPEAFF
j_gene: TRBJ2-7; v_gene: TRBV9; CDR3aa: CASSVALQGTEQYF
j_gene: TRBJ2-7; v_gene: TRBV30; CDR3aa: CAWSVHAGVAYEQYF
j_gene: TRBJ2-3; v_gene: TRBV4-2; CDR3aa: CASSQKWGGPFSTDTQYF
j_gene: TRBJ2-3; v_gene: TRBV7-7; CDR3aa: CASSEGLAGGWGTDTQYF